Included here is one T cell receptor (beta chain) sequence, with context. Its antigen is still unknown. Sequencing was performed with immunoSEQ multiplex PCR; in TCRdb, only in-frame clones are kept and a portion is missing. Seen here are about 160,000 clones, 85% to 90% observed once, and the top ten hold 4% to 4.5%. This record belongs to a study of cytomegalovirus exposure and HLA in healthy donors. Germline V gene sequence: CDR1 MDHEN, CDR2 SYDVKM. This CDR3 comprises 16 residues. V shed 5 bases and J shed 1 base, with 15 bases lying between them. Study findings and constraints: Cytomegalovirus-associated status was assigned to 164 TCR beta chains.

This chain uses TRBV28 with TRBJ2-4; D may be TRBD2 (6 bases). The source material was PBMCs. The TCR sequence derives from a man younger than 35 in good health and CMV-seropositive. The CDR3 DNA is TGTGCCAGCAGTGGCGGGGCGGTGGTTGCCAAAAACATTCAGTACTTC. This encodes CASSGGAVVAKNIQYF.